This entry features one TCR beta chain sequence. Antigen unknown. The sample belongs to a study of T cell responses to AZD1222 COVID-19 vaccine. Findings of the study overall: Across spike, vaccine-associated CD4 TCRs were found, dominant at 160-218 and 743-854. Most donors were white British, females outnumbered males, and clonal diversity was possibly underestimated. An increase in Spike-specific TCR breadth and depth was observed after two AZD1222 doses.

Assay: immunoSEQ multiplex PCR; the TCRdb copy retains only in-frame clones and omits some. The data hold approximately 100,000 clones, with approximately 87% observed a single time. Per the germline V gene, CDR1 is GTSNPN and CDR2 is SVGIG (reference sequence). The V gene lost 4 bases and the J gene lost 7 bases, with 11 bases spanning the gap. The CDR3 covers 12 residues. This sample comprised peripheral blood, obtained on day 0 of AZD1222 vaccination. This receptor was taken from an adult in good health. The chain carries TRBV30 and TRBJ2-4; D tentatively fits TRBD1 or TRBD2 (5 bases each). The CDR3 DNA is TGTGCCTGGATGGGGGTATTGAACATTCAGTACTTC. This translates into CAWMGVLNIQYF.